This T cell receptor beta chain was profiled in a study of technical replicates of blood from a few donors. Germline V CDR1 and CDR2: MGHRA, YSYEKL. The CDR3 length is 14 residues. Trimming left V 4 bases short and J 4 bases short, with 14 bases between. Sequenced by immunoSEQ multiplex PCR; TCRdb stores in-frame clones only, minus some. Among tens of thousands of clones listed, 95% to 98% were seen once. V and J are TRBV4-1 and TRBJ2-7; possible D gene TRBD2, 7 bases. The sample consisted of T cells isolated from PBMCs. This clonotype was sampled from a human donor in good health. The CDR3 region is CASSLKGGGYEQYF. The CDR3 nucleotides read TGCGCCAGCAGCCTAAAAGGGGGGGGTTACGAGCAGTACTTC.